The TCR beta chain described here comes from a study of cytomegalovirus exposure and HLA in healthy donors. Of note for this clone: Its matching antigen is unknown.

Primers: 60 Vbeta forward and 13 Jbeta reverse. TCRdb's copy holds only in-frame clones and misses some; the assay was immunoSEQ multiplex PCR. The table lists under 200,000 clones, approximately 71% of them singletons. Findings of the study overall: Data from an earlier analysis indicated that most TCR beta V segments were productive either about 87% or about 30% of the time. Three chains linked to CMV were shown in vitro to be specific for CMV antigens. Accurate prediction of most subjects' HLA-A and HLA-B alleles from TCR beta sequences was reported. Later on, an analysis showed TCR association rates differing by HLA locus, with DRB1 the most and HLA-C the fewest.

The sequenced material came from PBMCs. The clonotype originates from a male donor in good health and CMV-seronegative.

The CDR3, as DNA: TGTGCCAGCAGGATACTAGACTCTGGGGCCAACGTCCTGACTTTC. Residues: CASRILDSGANVLTF. The J gene is TRBJ2-6, the V gene TRBV6-6, with D possibly being TRBD2 (5 bases). The germline V and J ends were trimmed by 6 bases and 0 bases, with 9 bases remaining between them. Germline loops: CDR1 MNHNY, CDR2 SVGAGI (reference sequence). This CDR3 region has 15 residues.